This TCR beta chain was captured in a study of tumor-infiltrating lymphocytes in primary liver carcinoma. Whole-study context: Tumors were staged T1-T3 N0M0 and measured about 4.2 to 10 cm across. Study-level points and caveats: Between tumor regions, pairs overlapped more than tumor-adjacent and tumor-blood pairs did. Tumors had a significantly higher top-250-clone fraction than blood (p = 0.039).

Starting from 450 to 500 ng of total RNA, TCR beta cDNA was produced with a primer in the constant region. What produced the TCR beta libraries was three nested multiplex PCR rounds using slightly modified ARM-PCR. In the first two PCR rounds, TRBV1-TRBV30 forward primers were paired with a C-beta reverse primer, and each round lasted roughly 9 cycles. TCRdb used MiXCR to reprocess the multiplex PCR reads, holding one entry per CDR3 protein. The sample records 300,000 to 400,000 distinct CDR3 sequences, 65% being singletons. As regards this clonotype: What it binds is not known.

Trimming left V 4 bases short and J 1 base short, with 13 bases between. The CDR3 is 15 residues long. CDR1 and CDR2 (germline): MGHRA, YSYEKL. Blood RNA came from unsorted whole blood; germline DNA was also extracted. The gene calls are TRBV4-1 and TRBJ1-1; maybe TRBD1 (5 bases). Sequencing input: peripheral blood. This sequence was found in a man aged 40-49 years with primary liver carcinoma and hepatitis B virus infection. CDR3 nucleotide sequence: TGCGCCAGCAGCCGAGGGAGACAGTGGAACACTGAAGCTTTCTTT. Translated: CASSRGRQWNTEAFF.